This TCR beta chain was captured in a study of blood T cell repertoires in COVID-19. Study overall: Sites across the United States, Italy and Spain contributed samples from acute and convalescent COVID-19. The analysed material was cDNA or gDNA that came from T cells, B-cell-depleted T cells, or PBMCs.

In the authors' workflow: Amplifying reference gene primers gave estimates of nucleated cell counts. The assay was immunoSEQ multiplex PCR, and TCRdb's table has in-frame clones only and misses some. The V and J calls and clone size were taken over from that table, and D and trimming were inferred from the DNA. The sample shows 15,000 to 20,000 clones, roughly four fifths of them seen only once. V trimming: 0 bases; J trimming: 13 bases; junction bases outside the gene matches: 7. The V gene's germline CDR1 is MGHRA and CDR2 YSYEKL. The CDR3 is 14 residues long. This chain connects TRBV4-1 to TRBJ2-4; 9 nucleotides match TRBD2. The source material was peripheral blood. This receptor was taken from a human donor in a cohort sampled during active COVID-19. The CDR3 nucleotides read TGCGCCAGCAGCCAAGACCCGACTAGCGGTGCACAGTACTTC. This gives the protein CASSQDPTSGAQYF.